The TCR beta chain described here comes from a study of cytomegalovirus exposure and HLA in healthy donors (TCRdb year 2017). Context from the whole study: According to an earlier analysis of a few hundred of the donors, roughly 180 million T cells yielded 90 million to 130 million unique TCR beta sequences and about 300 Gb of sequence data. A later analysis re-examined previously published TCR beta repertoires from more than 650 donors and added high-resolution HLA genotyping to investigate patterns of TCR occurrence. Class I and class II HLA loci were covered by the typing at four-digit resolution. The T cell repertoires of 666 subjects were profiled by immunosequencing and related to cytomegalovirus serostatus. Across 398 genotyped donors of the cohort, an average of about 220,000 unique TCR beta nucleotide sequences per donor were sequenced, and 15% to 20% of those sequences were non-productive. An early release that covered about 640 HLA-typed donors contained approximately 290 gigabases of sequencing data and some 87 million unique TCR sequences. A separate validation cohort of approximately 120 different subjects was used in addition to the 666-subject first cohort. Rather than using new phenotypic data, the later analysis identified candidate immune exposures from TCR beta sequences and from how often those sequences occurred across donors. Four to six DR-DQ haplotypes were handled as single units for association and clustering, since linkage in the cohort was strong. All discovery cohort repertoires had been generated on a single sequencing platform. Typing coverage varied by locus: roughly 620-640 donors for A, B, C, DRB1 and DQB1; more than 500 for DQA1; about 600 for DPA1; some 470 for DPB1. In a later genetic analysis, genome-wide SNP genotypes for about three fifths of the roughly 670 donors were used, and that subset was treated as a discovery cohort. In an earlier analysis of 500 to 650 of the donors, high-throughput TCR beta sequencing was used to judge whether each TCR beta V gene segment behaved as functional or pseudogenic. To predict cytomegalovirus infection status, the study brought together high-throughput TCR immunosequencing, statistical association of individual TCRs with disease status, and machine learning. The study aimed to test whether signatures of past pathogen exposure could be identified by cataloging public T cell receptors. Of the roughly 410 genotyped donors, 75% to 85% were placed in the genetic ancestry cluster associated with self-reported Caucasian donors. Donor age, sex, ethnicity and CMV serostatus were compiled together with the repertoire data.

Library prep was done by the immunoSEQ multiplex PCR assay. For the multiplex PCR, a mixture combining 60 forward primers for TCR Vbeta segments and 13 reverse primers for TCR Jbeta segments was used. The CDR3 region of rearranged TCR beta genes was amplified from genomic DNA by a multiplex PCR assay. The Illumina HiSeq System was used to sequence the amplified TCR beta libraries as 87-base-pair reads. Per the original workflow: A later analysis tallied approximately 87 million unique TCR beta chains across the 610 or so repertoires, and some 10 million of those chains were shared by two or more donors. Raw reads were error-corrected and collapsed into unique sequences by a nearest-neighbor algorithm in which closely related sequences were merged to remove PCR and sequencing errors. V, D and J gene segments were assigned by aligning CDR3 sequences to IMGT reference sequences. For a sequence to be retained, a match of at least six nucleotides was required to both a V gene segment and a J gene segment. A rearrangement was called productive if the CDR3 had no stop codons and remained in frame with V and J, and every other rearrangement was called non-productive. Following IMGT convention, CDR3 was defined as the stretch from the second conserved V-encoded cysteine to the conserved J-encoded phenylalanine. The earlier analysis of 500 to 650 of the donors excluded any sequence lacking an unambiguous match to a single V gene segment. An earlier analysis of fewer than 750 of the donors classified V segments as functional when productive rearrangements were above 56.7% and as segregating when the standard deviation between donors was above 5%. A statistical classification framework was developed to diagnose cytomegalovirus status using the catalog of TCR beta chain sequences. V and J gene assignment, in a later analysis, came from comparing TCR nucleotide sequences with IMGT/GENE-DB human TR gene sequences. In a later analysis, CDR3 sequences and most-parsimonious VDJ recombination scenarios were assigned using the TCRdist pipeline. In a later analysis, each TCR beta chain was defined by its CDR3 amino acid sequence together with its V-gene family, and reads lacking a unique V-gene family were excluded. As a way to deal with suspected cross-contamination and a sequencing artifact, a later analysis dropped 450 to 700 nucleotide sequences that were highly shared and had low generation probability. In a later analysis, a clonal expansion index for each public chain was calculated from normalized within-repertoire ranks of inferred template counts. A later analysis computed generation probabilities with a VDJ recombination model fitted to out-of-frame rearrangements, and checked the results against IGoR. A later analysis scored TCR-TCR, TCR-HLA and TCR-CMV co-occurrence with hypergeometric tests, applying a repertoire-size bias correction to TCR pairs. To estimate false discovery rates, a later analysis permuted the HLA or CMV assignments 20 times. A later analysis grouped co-occurring TCRs with DBSCAN, adding TCRdist sequence similarity when clustering within HLA-allele-positive subsets. Repertoires with fewer than 30,000 or more than 120,000 public chains, plus five repertoires with anomalous nucleotide sharing, were excluded from co-occurrence clustering. Drawn from immuneACCESS, this table holds only the in-frame rearrangements with V and J called that TCRdb kept. Clones are partly lost; checked studies trace under half to an unresolved V gene and leave the rest unexplained. That table furnishes V, J and clone size, whereas the DNA furnished D and trimming. This sample lists about 59,000 clones; 75% to 85% were detected once. Jointly, the top ten make up 3.9% of the sample.

CDR1 is given as GTSNPN and CDR2 as SVGIG, both from the germline V gene (reference sequence). Deletion took 5 bases off V and 5 bases off J, with a span of 21 bases between the germline ends. Reading from cysteine to phenylalanine, the CDR3 counts 15 amino acids. Left in the record is the CDR3 DNA by itself, 45 bases read in frame from the first base. General conclusions and limits of the study: Because HLA typing was missing for some donors at each locus, association tests included only the typed subset. Cytomegalovirus status was reported to be diagnosed by the classifier with high specificity and sensitivity in both the original and validation cohorts. A cluster of highly shared sequence variants was judged likely to be a technical artifact of the sequencing pipeline. Specific HLA alleles were associated with more than 15,000 TCR beta sequences at a false discovery rate of 0.05 in a later analysis. In a later analysis, several top co-occurrence clusters were reported to appear linked to parvovirus B19, influenza, CMV and Epstein-Barr virus. A further reported finding was that TCR beta sequences accurately predicted the HLA-A and HLA-B alleles for most subjects in the first cohort. Sequencing depth was assumed to be roughly uniform across donors in the presence/absence analyses, though that assumption may not hold. In a later analysis, HLA-associated TCR beta chains were found to be more clonally expanded and to have lower generation probabilities than equally common non-associated chains. The authors suggested that the approach could potentially be generalized to other disease states and immunological phenotypes. Most TCR sequences were seen in very few donors, while some public TCRs were found in many individuals. For the cohort, immune exposure information was limited to CMV serostatus. Because counts were too low, more than 15 rarely observed V segments, including chromosome 9 orphons, were excluded from the earlier analysis of around 590 of the donors. In vitro tests confirmed that a few of the cytomegalovirus-associated TCR beta chains recognize cytomegalovirus antigens. Strong co-occurrence of HLA alleles, especially DR and DQ, made assigning TCR associations to individual alleles difficult. Some IMGT-functional V segments, including TRBV6-2 and TRBV6-3, could not be distinguished by the 87-base-pair reads and were therefore excluded. A later analysis found that TCR association rates varied across HLA loci, with DRB1 alleles showing the most associated TCRs and HLA-C alleles the fewest. A later genetic analysis reported fewer N-insertions in productive TCRs among donors in an Asian-associated ancestry cluster than the roughly 690-donor mean. An association between a missense DCLRE1C variant and V-gene and J-gene trimming of TCR beta chains was found in a later genetic analysis and replicated in an independent cohort. In an earlier analysis of 587 of the donors, most TCR beta V segments appeared in productive rearrangements about 90% or about 30% of the time, broadly matching IMGT annotations. Only TCR beta chains were sequenced in this cohort, and the absence of alpha or paired-chain data limited detectable features. A later analysis found that most CMV-associated TCR beta chains appeared HLA-restricted, with HLA associations seemingly driven largely by CMV exposure. In the study, about 150 TCR beta chains were listed as associated with cytomegalovirus. Correlated functional status among segregating V segments might be attributable to linkage disequilibrium, but an unknown experimental factor could not be ruled out.

Points on this clone: Its specific antigen is unknown. No quality values exist for individual bases; no much larger clone is one base distant.

In total, fewer than 750 healthy bone marrow donors made up the cohort. At the time of sampling, all cohort members were nominally healthy, though unrecorded immune exposures were likely present. The donor was CMV seronegative and belonged to the group of 380 or so seronegative cohort members. A peripheral blood sample was collected from each donor, and TCR beta sequencing was performed on peripheral blood mononuclear cells. The Qiagen DNeasy Blood Extraction Kit was used to extract genomic DNA from the blood cell samples. The TCR comes from a woman between 35 and 50 years old in good health and CMV-seronegative. The sample comprised PBMCs. The V gene is TRBV30 and the J gene is TRBJ2-5; the best D guess is TRBD2, with 6 bases matching. The CDR3 region: CAWVKGPGARETQYF. The nucleotide sequence reads TGTGCCTGGGTAAAGGGCCCGGGAGCTCGGGAGACCCAGTACTTC.